Below are 3 T cell receptor beta chains sequenced from a single sample in a study of T cell changes during pregnancy in multiple sclerosis. Clones were sequenced by immunoSEQ multiplex PCR, and TCRdb holds only the in-frame ones, with some missing. The table includes 90,000 to 120,000 clones, around 93% detected once. The sequences come from peripheral blood, collected in the third trimester of pregnancy. Receptors were obtained from a female donor in good health, enrolled as a control in a pregnancy study.

In DNA, the CDR3 is TGTGCCAGCTCACCACGAGACCGGGACAGGGAGTCCTACACCGGGGAGCTGTTTTTT. Residues: CASSPRDRDRESYTGELFF. This chain links TRBV18 with TRBJ2-2; 9 bases map to TRBD1. J was trimmed by 3 bases and V by 1 base; bases with no gene match: 12. This CDR3 contains 19 residues. Germline-derived CDR1 and CDR2 are KGHSH and LQKENI.

The chain has TRBV29-1 and TRBJ1-2, with D possibly matching TRBD1 (6 bases). V was clipped by 0 bases and J by 3 bases, with 20 bases between them. Germline CDR1 SQVTM, CDR2 ANQGSEA. The CDR3 is made up of 17 amino acids. The CDR3 is CSVEDWGHGPQDYGYTF. DNA for the CDR3: TGCAGCGTTGAAGATTGGGGACACGGACCCCAAGACTATGGCTACACCTTC.

This chain joins TRBV7-9 and TRBJ2-2, with a possible D match to TRBD2 (7 bases). The V gene's germline CDR1 is SEHNR and CDR2 FQNEAQ (reference sequence). With 7 bases removed from V and 2 bases from J, the gap between germline ends came to 17 bases. The CDR3 spans 16 residues. The CDR3 reads CASTSPGGFNTGELFF. For the CDR3, the DNA is TGTGCCAGCACCTCGCCGGGGGGCTTTAACACCGGGGAGCTGTTTTTT.